This T cell receptor (beta chain) was profiled in a study of CD4 T cells in relation to SARS-CoV-2 and coronaviruses. Background on the study: PBMCs were cultured with antigen for over 8 days before TCR beta sequencing. Study-level results: Crossreactivity was assessed only for spike protein, not other viral proteins.

CD4+ T cells from unexposed donors were obtained before the COVID-19 pandemic (2011-2018). The cells were cultured for approximately ten days before CD4+ T cells were isolated. Fresh IL-2 medium replaced half the medium on days 3 and 7. This CDR3 spans 16 amino acids. CDR1 and CDR2 from the germline V gene are LGHDT and YNNKEL (reference sequence). The ends were cut back, 0 bases at V and 2 bases at J, with 12 bases in the middle. The table came from immunoSEQ multiplex PCR; TCRdb's copy has only in-frame clones and leaves some out. This sample has roughly 20,000 clones, with 60% to 80% found just once. For this clone: Its antigen is undetermined.

The chain joins TRBV3-1 (or the pseudogene TRBV3-2) to TRBJ2-3; possibly TRBD2 for D (5 bases). The source material was CD4+ T cells from PBMCs, cultured in vitro. The receptor was derived from a human donor in good health. CDR3 loop: CASSQDRLAVTDTQYF. CDR3 DNA sequence: TGTGCCAGCAGCCAAGACCGGCTAGCTGTCACAGATACGCAGTATTTT.